The 25 T cell receptor beta chains below come from one sample, sequenced in a study of blood T cell repertoires in COVID-19. Only in-frame clones appear in the TCRdb table, and some are missing; sequencing was by immunoSEQ multiplex PCR. The repertoire holds hundreds of thousands of clones, approximately 88% seen once, with 0.8% in the top ten. The sample consisted of peripheral blood. The receptors stem from a woman aged 25 to 39 with acute or convalescent COVID-19.

The chain links TRBV5-3 to TRBJ2-7, with TRBD2 identical over 8 bases. TRBV5-3 is identified as an open reading frame with a role that is uncertain. This CDR3 is built from 18 residues. The junction had 13 bases not matched to a gene; V was cut back by 0 bases and J by 2 bases. The CDR3 DNA reads as TGTGCCAGAAGCTTGGTCTTTCTAGGTAGCGGGGAAACCTACGAGCAGTACTTC. This codes for CARSLVFLGSGETYEQYF.

The chain recombines TRBV5-7 with TRBJ1-6; tentative D call: TRBD1 (6 bases). TRBV5-7 is recorded as an ORF, its role being uncertain. The CDR3 extends over 16 amino acids. Trimming stripped 4 bases from V and 10 bases from J, with 21 bases between. The CDR3 sequence: CASSQTGSAVKSPLHF. The CDR3 DNA reads as TGTGCCAGCAGCCAAACAGGGTCCGCGGTTAAGTCACCCCTCCACTTT.

This clone was observed a handful of times. The CDR3 region is CASSAYRVEAGELFF. Written as DNA, the CDR3 is TGCGCCAGCAGCGCTTACAGGGTCGAGGCCGGGGAGCTGTTTTTT. The J gene is TRBJ2-2, the V gene TRBV5-1, with D possibly TRBD1 on 6 matching bases. The CDR3 spans 15 residues. V was trimmed by 4 bases and J by 6 bases, leaving 16 bases between them. Germline lookup yields CDR1 SGHRS and CDR2 YFSETQ.

This clone was counted a few times. This CDR3 is CASSVSETGNQPQHF. The CDR3 nucleotides read TGTGCCAGCAGTGTGTCTGAGACAGGGAATCAGCCCCAGCATTTT. The chain is built from TRBV27 and TRBJ1-5; 7 nucleotides line up with TRBD1. Looked up from germline, CDR1 is MNHEY and CDR2 is SMNVEV (reference sequence). CDR3 length: 15 amino acids. V was pared by 5 bases and J by 4 bases, with 8 bases of the junction left unmatched.

The rearrangement links TRBV5-1 to TRBJ2-5, with D possibly being TRBD2 (5 bases). This CDR3 is 16 amino acids long. V lost 0 bases to trimming and J lost 0 bases, with 12 bases between them. Germline values: CDR1 SGHRS, CDR2 YFSETQ. The CDR3 here is CASSLDPTTHQETQYF. The CDR3 DNA reads TGCGCCAGCAGCTTGGACCCGACTACTCACCAAGAGACCCAGTACTTC.

This chain connects TRBV19 to TRBJ2-3; 7 bases align to TRBD1. V lost 6 bases to trimming and J lost 3 bases; unmatched junction nucleotides: 6. CDR3 length: 14 residues. Germline assignment: CDR1 LNHDA and CDR2 SQIVND (reference sequence). CDR3 loop: CASSRGGETDTQYF. CDR3 nucleotides: TGTGCCAGTAGCCGAGGGGGCGAGACAGATACGCAGTATTTT.

The V call is TRBV12-3 or TRBV12-4, the J call TRBJ1-5; D gene unclear. The ends were cut back, 6 bases at V and 7 bases at J, with 10 bases in the middle. The CDR3 extends over 12 amino acids. In DNA form, the CDR3 reads TGTGCCAGCAGCGATCAAGCCCAGCCCCAGCATTTT. Translation gives CASSDQAQPQHF.

This clone was observed once. The rearrangement links TRBV6-6 to TRBJ1-3, with 7 bases identical to TRBD1. The CDR3 totals 14 residues. J was trimmed by 4 bases and V by 9 bases; bases with no gene match: 9. Germline V gene lookup returns CDR1 MNHNY and CDR2 SVGAGI (reference sequence). CDR3 residues: CASTQGPEGNTIYF. For the CDR3, the DNA is TGTGCCAGTACACAGGGGCCTGAGGGAAACACCATATATTTT.

The rearrangement links TRBV19 to TRBJ2-1; 7 bases map to TRBD1. The CDR3 totals 11 residues. V trimming: 4 bases; J trimming: 14 bases; junction bases outside the gene matches: 5. The V gene's germline CDR1 is LNHDA and CDR2 SQIVND (reference sequence). The CDR3 reads CASSTPGGKFF. The CDR3, as DNA: TGTGCCAGTAGTACCCCAGGGGGTAAGTTCTTC.

The chain couples TRBV14 to TRBJ2-7; 10 bases align to TRBD2. The CDR3 loop spans 18 amino acids. Germline CDR1 SGHDN, CDR2 FVKESK. The ends lost 0 bases at V and 0 bases at J; junction bases unmatched: 8. The CDR3 reads CASSQETGLAWRSYEQYF. CDR3 bases: TGTGCCAGCAGCCAAGAGACGGGACTAGCGTGGCGCTCCTACGAGCAGTACTTC.

The rearrangement links TRBV5-4 to TRBJ2-5; 10 positions match TRBD1. The V and J ends lost 0 bases and 5 bases, in that order; junction bases with no gene match: 4. The V gene's germline CDR1 is SGHNT and CDR2 YYREEE (reference sequence). The CDR3 runs 15 residues. CDR3 sequence (DNA): TGTGCCAGCAGCTTGGAAGACAGGGGGCCGGAGACCCAGTACTTC. Its protein is CASSLEDRGPETQYF.

CDR3 sequence: CASSLSSGIGEQFF. CDR3 in DNA: TGCGCCAGCAGCTTAAGTAGCGGGATCGGAGAGCAGTTCTTC. V usage is TRBV5-1 and J usage is TRBJ2-1, with TRBD2 matching over 8 bases. J was trimmed by 10 bases and V by 2 bases; bases with no gene match: 8. The length of the CDR3 is 14 residues. Germline V gene data show CDR1 as SGHRS and CDR2 as YFSETQ.

The chain links TRBV7-8 to TRBJ2-1, with D possibly TRBD2 on 6 matching bases. V lost 5 bases and J lost 11, with 19 bases in between. The CDR3 covers 14 residues. Germline CDR1 SGHVS, CDR2 FQNEAQ. CDR3 protein: CASSPSDPGVKQFF. The DNA for the CDR3 is TGTGCCAGCAGCCCCTCCGACCCGGGAGTTAAGCAGTTCTTC.

The CDR3 sequence: CAAGPPRVGGNSPLHF. The CDR3 nucleotides are TGTGCCGCTGGACCCCCGCGGGTGGGGGGAAATTCACCCCTCCACTTT. The chain links TRBV2 to TRBJ1-6; tentative D call: TRBD1 (5 bases). The CDR3 has 16 residues. With 11 bases removed from V and 7 bases from J, the gap between germline ends came to 24 bases. CDR1 is SNHLY and CDR2 is FYNNEI in the germline V gene.

In DNA form, the CDR3 reads TGTGCCAGCAGCCACGGACAGGGGAACACTGAAGCTTTCTTT. Protein: CASSHGQGNTEAFF. The chain links TRBV4-2 to TRBJ1-1; TRBD1 matches at 8 bases. Unmatched junction bases numbered 1, after V lost 3 bases and J lost 1 base. The CDR3 sequence is 14 residues long. Germline V gene lookup returns CDR1 LGHNA and CDR2 YNFKEQ.

CDR3 nucleotides: TGTGCCAGCACGAACCCCGGACAGGCGAGCTCCTACGAGCAGTACTTC. This gives the protein CASTNPGQASSYEQYF. The chain uses TRBV2 and TRBJ2-7, with 7 positions matching TRBD1. Germline assignment: CDR1 SNHLY and CDR2 FYNNEI. Losses at the gene ends were 7 bases for V and 0 bases for J; bases not matched to a gene: 12. The CDR3 extends over 16 amino acids.

V and J are TRBV6-1 and TRBJ1-3; 7 nucleotides align to TRBD1. The CDR3 loop spans 15 amino acids. The ends lost 0 bases at V and 4 bases at J; junction bases unmatched: 3. Germline CDR1 reads MNHNS; CDR2 reads SASEGT. Here the CDR3 reads CASSEAETGGNTIYF. The CDR3 nucleotides are TGTGCCAGCAGTGAAGCCGAGACAGGGGGAAACACCATATATTTT.

The rearrangement uses TRBV5-1 and TRBJ1-2; D remains unclear. The CDR3 has 14 residues. Trimming took 0 bases from V and 3 from J, leaving 9 bases between them. Germline V gives CDR1 SGHRS, CDR2 YFSETQ. The CDR3 here is CASSLDGWDYGYTF. As DNA, the CDR3 is TGCGCCAGCAGCTTGGACGGGTGGGACTATGGCTACACCTTC.

V usage is TRBV19 and J usage is TRBJ2-2; D unclear. The V end lost 3 bases, the J end lost 2 bases, and 7 bases lay between the germline ends. The CDR3 covers 14 residues. The germline gives CDR1 LNHDA, CDR2 SQIVND (reference sequence). The CDR3 DNA is TGTGCCAGTAGTATCGTCGGTAACACCGGGGAGCTGTTTTTT. It encodes CASSIVGNTGELFF.

The chain is built from TRBV7-8 and TRBJ1-3; D is uncertain. The CDR3 sequence is 16 residues long. The V gene lost 2 bases and the J gene lost 0 bases, with 11 bases spanning the gap. Germline V gene sequence: CDR1 SGHVS, CDR2 FQNEAQ. In nucleotides, the CDR3 is TGTGCCAGCAGCTTACGGCGGACTAGCTCTGGAAACACCATATATTTT. This codes for CASSLRRTSSGNTIYF. The whole variable domain, filled in from reference TRBV7-8 and TRBJ1-3, reads GAGVSQSPRYKVAKRGQDVALRCDPISGHVSLFWYQQALGQGPEFLTYFQNEAQLDKSGLPSDRFFAERPEGSVSTLKIQRTQQEDSAVYLCASSLRRTSSGNTIYFGEGSWLTVV.

The V and J genes are TRBV7-2 and TRBJ2-7; 15 bases line up with TRBD2. With V trimmed by 5 bases and J by 4 bases, 6 bases remained unmatched. Germline V gene data show CDR1 as SGHTA and CDR2 as FQGNSA. This CDR3 region has 16 residues. CDR3 in amino acids: CASSRTSGREGYEQYF. CDR3 coding DNA: TGTGCCAGCAGCCGGACTAGCGGGAGGGAGGGGTACGAGCAGTACTTC.

J is TRBJ2-1 and V is TRBV7-9; tentative D call: TRBD2 (5 bases). CDR3 length: 13 amino acids. CDR1 and CDR2 (germline): SEHNR, FQNEAQ (reference sequence). Deletions cut 8 bases from V and 1 base from J, with 9 bases between. Here the CDR3 reads CASLTSSYNEQFF. For the CDR3, the DNA is TGTGCCAGCCTCACTAGTTCCTACAATGAGCAGTTCTTC.

V and J are TRBV30 and TRBJ1-1; 7 nucleotides match TRBD1. CDR1 and CDR2 from the germline V gene are GTSNPN and SVGIG (reference sequence). Trimming removed 0 bases from V and 5 bases from J; junction bases left unmatched: 0. The CDR3 contains 12 residues. The CDR3 DNA reads TGTGCCTGGAGTGTGACAGGGACTGAAGCTTTCTTT. Its protein is CAWSVTGTEAFF.

The rearrangement links TRBV2 to TRBJ1-2; perhaps TRBD1 as D (5 bases). With 3 bases removed from V and 4 bases from J, the gap between germline ends came to 9 bases. The CDR3 is 13 residues long. Germline loops: CDR1 SNHLY, CDR2 FYNNEI. Written as DNA, the CDR3 is TGTGCCAGCAGTGAGGGGCAGCTCTATGGCTACACCTTC. Protein: CASSEGQLYGYTF.

J is TRBJ2-5 and V is TRBV19; tentatively, D is TRBD1 (7 bases). The CDR3 covers 15 residues. Trimming pared 5 bases from V and 2 bases from J, leaving 15 bases between. From germline, CDR1 is LNHDA and CDR2 SQIVND (reference sequence). DNA for the CDR3: TGTGCCAGTAGTGATATGACAGGGACTCAAGAGACCCAGTACTTC. Protein sequence: CASSDMTGTQETQYF.